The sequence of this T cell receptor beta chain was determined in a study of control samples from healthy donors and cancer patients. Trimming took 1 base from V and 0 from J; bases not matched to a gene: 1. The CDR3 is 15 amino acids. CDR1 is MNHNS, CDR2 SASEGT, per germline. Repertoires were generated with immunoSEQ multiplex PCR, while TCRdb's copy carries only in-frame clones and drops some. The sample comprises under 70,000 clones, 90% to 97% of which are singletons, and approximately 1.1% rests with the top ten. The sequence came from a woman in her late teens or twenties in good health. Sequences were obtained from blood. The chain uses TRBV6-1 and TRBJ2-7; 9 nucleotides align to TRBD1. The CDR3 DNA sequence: TGTGCCAGCAGTGAAGTGGGACAGGGCTCCTACGAGCAGTACTTC. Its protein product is CASSEVGQGSYEQYF.